This TCR beta chain was identified during a study of cytomegalovirus exposure and HLA in healthy donors. Whole-study context: Under 90% of around 400 genotyped donors fell in the Caucasian-associated ancestry cluster.

The primer mix had 60 Vbeta and 13 Jbeta primers. Here immunoSEQ multiplex PCR was the method, and the copy in TCRdb shows in-frame clones only, minus some. Of around 75,000 clones detected, about 80% appear once; the ten largest clones hold nearly 3.5%. Findings and limits, study-wide: 150 or so TCR beta chains were listed as cytomegalovirus-associated.

This clone was recorded once. Its antigen is as yet unknown. Looked up from germline, CDR1 is SGHRS and CDR2 is YFSETQ. Trimming shortened V by 4 bases and J by 5 bases, and 16 bases separated the two germline ends. This CDR3 contains 15 residues. V gene TRBV5-1 combines with J gene TRBJ1-3; perhaps TRBD1 as D (6 bases). Sequencing input: PBMCs. This receptor was obtained from a man in his forties in good health and CMV-seronegative. The chain's CDR3 is CASSAFGQQRNTIYF. CDR3 DNA sequence: TGCGCCAGCAGCGCCTTTGGACAGCAAAGAAACACCATATATTTT.